This T cell receptor (beta chain) derives from a study of cytomegalovirus exposure and HLA in healthy donors. Study-level results: Reports described diagnosis of cytomegalovirus status by the classifier as highly specific and sensitive. Later work found most CMV-associated TCR beta chains apparently HLA-restricted.

The PCR contained 60 Vbeta and 13 Jbeta primers. Profiled with immunoSEQ multiplex PCR; TCRdb holds only in-frame clones, not every one. Among more than 110,000 clones listed, over 75% were seen once. Turning to this clone: Its specificity is not known.

V lost 3 bases to trimming and J lost 2 bases, with 11 bases between them. The CDR3 sequence is 15 residues long. CDR1 SGHRS and CDR2 YFSETQ come from the germline V gene. This sequence joins TRBV5-1 and TRBJ2-2, with D hard to call. The sequence was collected from a female donor in good health and CMV-seronegative. Specimen: PBMCs. CDR3 nucleotide sequence: TGCGCCAGCAGCTCCACGGCGACTAACACCGGGGAGCTGTTTTTT. Its translation is CASSSTATNTGELFF.